This T cell receptor (beta chain) comes out of a study of vaccination and CD4 T cells after COVID-19. About the study: It was a median about 93 days after diagnosis, with a range of 35 to 161, that post-COVID samples were drawn.

CDR1 is MNHNS, CDR2 SASEGT, per germline. Deletions cut 0 bases from V and 6 bases from J, with 9 bases between. The CDR3 spans 14 residues. Documented treatment: roughly nine-day PBMC culture with coronavirus spike peptide pools or control peptides (ViraFEST assay). Once peptide pools had expanded antigen-specific T cells, ViraFEST sequenced TCRs. The authors replaced half the medium with fresh IL-2 medium on days 3 and 7. As to this clonotype: As yet, its antigen is unknown.

Study observations and caveats: Analysis covered relatively few convalescent patients and lacked any early post-infection timepoints.

The Oncomine TCR Beta short-read assay sequenced DNA from cultured CD4+ T cells. One entry per CDR3 protein results from TCRdb running MiXCR on the PCR reads. Among approximately 15,000 distinct CDR3 sequences listed, about 59% were seen once. The TCR comes from a human donor who had recovered from COVID-19. The starting material was CD4+ T cells from blood, cultured in vitro, obtained before SARS-CoV-2 vaccination. This rearrangement joins TRBV6-1 to TRBJ1-5; tentatively, D is TRBD1 (5 bases). CDR3 sequence: CASSEAWGSQPQHF. The DNA for the CDR3 is TGTGCCAGCAGTGAAGCTTGGGGCTCTCAGCCCCAGCATTTT.